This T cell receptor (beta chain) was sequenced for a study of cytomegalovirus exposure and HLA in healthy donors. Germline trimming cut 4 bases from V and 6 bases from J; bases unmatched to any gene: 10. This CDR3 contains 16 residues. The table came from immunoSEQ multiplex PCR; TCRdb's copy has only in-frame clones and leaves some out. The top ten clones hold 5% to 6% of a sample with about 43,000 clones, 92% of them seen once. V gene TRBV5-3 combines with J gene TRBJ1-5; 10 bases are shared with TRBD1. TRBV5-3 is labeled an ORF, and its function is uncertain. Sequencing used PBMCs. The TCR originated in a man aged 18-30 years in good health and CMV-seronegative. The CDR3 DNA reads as TGTGCCAGAAGCCGGACAGGGGGTCTATTGGGTCAGCCCCAGCATTTT. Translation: CARSRTGGLLGQPQHF.